A single sample is the source of the 29 T cell receptor beta chains below, sequenced in a study of T cell changes during pregnancy in multiple sclerosis. Method: immunoSEQ multiplex PCR; TCRdb's copy keeps in-frame clones and lacks some. The sample has 55,000 to 75,000 clones; around 90% are singletons. Sequenced here: peripheral blood, sampled after pregnancy. All receptors derive from a female donor with multiple sclerosis, enrolled in a pregnancy study.

V is TRBV15 and J is TRBJ2-2, with D maybe TRBD2 (5 bases). V gave up 0 bases and J gave up 2 bases, with 22 bases separating them. Germline CDR1 LNHNV, CDR2 YYDKDF (reference sequence). The CDR3 has 20 amino acids. The CDR3 loop reads CATSRDLVFSAGTNTGELFF. DNA of the CDR3: TGTGCCACCAGCAGAGATCTTGTTTTCAGCGCGGGTACTAACACCGGGGAGCTGTTTTTT.

This chain joins TRBV28 and TRBJ2-2; D is unclear. The CDR3 is made up of 14 amino acids. Per germline, CDR1 MDHEN and CDR2 SYDVKM. Trimming pared 5 bases from V and 0 bases from J, leaving 7 bases between. The CDR3: CASSSNSNTGELFF. For the CDR3, the DNA is TGTGCCAGCAGTAGTAACTCGAACACCGGGGAGCTGTTTTTT.

CDR3 bases: TGCGCCAGCAGCCCACTCGGGACTAGCGGTTACAATGAGCAGTTCTTC. Residues: CASSPLGTSGYNEQFF. This chain links TRBV5-1 with TRBJ2-1, with TRBD2 identical over 11 bases. CDR3 length: 16 amino acids. CDR1 and CDR2 from the germline V gene are SGHRS and YFSETQ. With 4 bases clipped from V and 4 bases from J, the junction kept 7 bases outside the gene matches.

Only one count was recorded for this clone. The J gene is TRBJ2-3, the V gene TRBV6-4; D call uncertain. V was shortened by 2 bases and J by 1 base, with 10 bases between the two germline ends. The CDR3 sequence is 15 residues long. CDR1 is MRHNA and CDR2 is SNTAGT in the germline V gene. CDR3 protein: CASSDEYSRTDTQYF. Written as DNA, the CDR3 is TGTGCCAGCAGTGACGAGTATTCCCGCACAGATACGCAGTATTTT.

The rearrangement joins TRBV2 to TRBJ2-2; no reliable D call. The germline gives CDR1 SNHLY, CDR2 FYNNEI. Trimming stripped 7 bases from V and 3 bases from J, with 12 bases between. This CDR3 has 14 residues. The CDR3 reads CASTSEQDTGELFF. As DNA, the CDR3 is TGTGCCAGCACCTCCGAGCAGGACACCGGGGAGCTGTTTTTT.

V gene TRBV4-1 combines with J gene TRBJ2-5; 10 bases map to TRBD2. The V gene's germline CDR1 is MGHRA and CDR2 YSYEKL. With V trimmed by 3 bases and J by 3 bases, 1 base remained unmatched. The CDR3 runs 14 residues. For the CDR3, the DNA is TGCGCCAGCAGCCATCTAGCGGGAGAAGAGACCCAGTACTTC. Amino acids: CASSHLAGEETQYF.

The chain recombines TRBV21-1 with TRBJ2-3; TRBD2 is the table's D call, not checked against the DNA. TRBV21-1 has pseudogene status. The CDR3 contains 19 residues. The CDR3 nucleotides read TGTGCCAGCAGCCGTCGGGGACTAGCGGGAGTAAGAACAACAGATACGCAGTATTTT. It codes for CASSRRGLAGVRTTDTQYF.

The chain couples TRBV7-3 to TRBJ1-2, with a tentative D call TRBD1 (5 bases). Trimming removed 0 bases from V and 8 bases from J, with 10 bases in between. The CDR3 spans 13 residues. Per germline, CDR1 SGHTA and CDR2 FQGTGA. Here the CDR3 reads CASSLTGDGGYTF. For the CDR3, the DNA is TGTGCCAGCAGCTTAACAGGGGATGGAGGCTACACCTTC.

The chain joins TRBV5-6 to TRBJ2-7; the D gene is possibly TRBD1 (9 bases). CDR1 SGHDT and CDR2 YYEEEE come from the germline V gene. Trimming left V 3 bases short and J 4 bases short, with 26 bases between. The CDR3 is made up of 18 amino acids. The CDR3 loop is CASSSGVRGGTGQYEQYF. The CDR3 coding sequence is TGTGCCAGCAGCTCGGGGGTTCGGGGGGGGACAGGGCAATACGAGCAGTACTTC.

The V gene is TRBV21-1, the J gene TRBJ2-7; the table's D call, TRBD1, has no DNA check behind it. TRBV21-1 is noted as a pseudogene. The CDR3 loop spans 15 amino acids. The CDR3 protein is CASSKGGTGPYEQYF. For the CDR3, the DNA is TGTGCCAGCAGCAAAGGAGGGACAGGCCCCTACGAGCAGTACTTC.

The chain joins TRBV5-1 to TRBJ2-3, with a weak D call TRBD1 (6 bases). The germline V gene has CDR1 SGHRS and CDR2 YFSETQ. The CDR3 is made up of 15 amino acids. Trimming removed 1 base from V and 0 bases from J, with 9 bases in between. For the CDR3, the DNA is TGCGCCAGCAGCTTGCCCGGACAGAGCACAGATACGCAGTATTTT. Translation gives CASSLPGQSTDTQYF.

This sequence joins TRBV2 and TRBJ2-1; D is perhaps TRBD2 (6 bases). The CDR3 totals 15 residues. Trimming took off 4 bases at V and 7 bases at J, with 17 bases between the two ends. Per the germline V gene, CDR1 is SNHLY and CDR2 is FYNNEI. The CDR3 reads CASSGLEGVKNEQFF. In DNA form, the CDR3 reads TGTGCCAGCAGTGGACTAGAAGGGGTAAAAAATGAGCAGTTCTTC. The full variable domain, with the rest looked up from reference TRBV2 and TRBJ2-1, is EPEVTQTPSHQVTQMGQEVILRCVPISNHLYFYWYRQILGQKVEFLVSFYNNEISEKSEIFDDQFSVERPDGSNFTLKIRSTKLEDSAMYFCASSGLEGVKNEQFFGPGTRLTVL.

DNA for the CDR3: TGTGCCAGCAGCTGGGTCGGGACAGTCCAAGAGACCCAGTACTTC. This gives the protein CASSWVGTVQETQYF. This chain connects TRBV7-2 to TRBJ2-5, with 7 bases lining up with TRBD1. CDR1 and CDR2 (germline): SGHTA, FQGNSA. Losses at the gene ends were 4 bases for V and 1 base for J; bases not matched to a gene: 6. The CDR3 totals 15 residues.

The genes are TRBV4-2 and TRBJ2-1; tentative D call: TRBD2 (6 bases). The germline V gene has CDR1 LGHNA and CDR2 YNFKEQ. Trimming took off 2 bases at V and 7 bases at J, with 15 bases between the two ends. The CDR3 runs to 15 residues. The CDR3 sequence: CASSQPSGGPNEQFF. CDR3 DNA: TGTGCCAGCAGCCAACCCTCCGGAGGGCCAAATGAGCAGTTCTTC.

In this sample, this clone turned up once. The rearrangement uses TRBV7-2 and TRBJ2-3, with a tentative D call TRBD1 (5 bases). V lost 6 bases to trimming and J lost 2 bases, with 6 bases between them. Germline loops: CDR1 SGHTA, CDR2 FQGNSA. The CDR3 has 12 amino acids. The CDR3 coding sequence is TGTGCCAGCAGAGGGGTCACAGATACGCAGTATTTT. This gives the protein CASRGVTDTQYF.

The chain recombines TRBV27 with TRBJ2-5; 10 bases match TRBD2. This CDR3 spans 15 amino acids. The V and J ends lost 4 bases and 5 bases, in that order; junction bases with no gene match: 7. Germline V lookup: CDR1 MNHEY, CDR2 SMNVEV (reference sequence). CDR3 sequence: CASSYSSGSRETQYF. The CDR3 nucleotides read TGTGCCAGCAGTTATTCTAGCGGGAGTCGGGAGACCCAGTACTTC.

V is TRBV7-9 and J is TRBJ1-1; D perhaps matches TRBD1 (5 bases). CDR3 length: 13 amino acids. Trimming cost V 6 bases and J 8 bases, with 16 bases left between them. CDR1 SEHNR and CDR2 FQNEAQ come from the germline V gene (reference sequence). The CDR3 DNA is TGTGCCAGCAGTAAGGCGCAGGGCGGAGAAGCTTTCTTT. This gives the protein CASSKAQGGEAFF.

V is TRBV4-3 and J is TRBJ2-1; weak D call: TRBD1 (6 bases). Germline lookup yields CDR1 LGHNA and CDR2 YSLEER. Between the trimmed V and J ends, which lost 1 base and 8 bases, there was a span of 21 bases. The length of the CDR3 is 17 residues. CDR3 in amino acids: CASSQGSSGQPTDEQFF. The CDR3, as DNA: TGCGCCAGCAGCCAAGGATCGTCGGGACAACCAACGGATGAGCAGTTCTTC.

This chain uses TRBV25-1 with TRBJ2-3; 12 bases map to TRBD2. The CDR3 consists of 16 residues. Unmatched junction bases numbered 6, after V lost 6 bases and J lost 2 bases. From germline, CDR1 is MGHDK and CDR2 SYGVNS. The chain's CDR3 is CASRLAGGPDTDTQYF. DNA of the CDR3: TGTGCCAGCAGACTAGCGGGAGGCCCAGACACAGATACGCAGTATTTT.

The count of this clone is one. The V and J genes are TRBV25-1 and TRBJ2-1; D perhaps matches TRBD2 (6 bases). Germline V gene lookup returns CDR1 MGHDK and CDR2 SYGVNS. The CDR3 consists of 14 residues. Trimming took off 5 bases at V and 13 bases at J, with 21 bases between the two ends. The CDR3 coding sequence is TGTGCCAGCAGTCCACAACGGGACCGGGACTCCCAGTTCTTC. The encoded protein is CASSPQRDRDSQFF.

This rearrangement joins TRBV5-6 to TRBJ2-5; unclear D gene. CDR3 length: 11 residues. Germline assignment: CDR1 SGHDT and CDR2 YYEEEE. The V end was cut by 6 bases, the J end by 2 bases, with 5 bases between. In DNA, the CDR3 is TGTGCCAGCACCCTTCAAGAGACCCAGTACTTC. Amino acids: CASTLQETQYF.

The chain joins TRBV5-1 to TRBJ2-1; D possibly corresponds to TRBD2 (6 bases). CDR3 length: 14 amino acids. The V end lost 4 bases, the J end lost 9 bases, and 17 bases lay between the germline ends. Germline CDR1 SGHRS, CDR2 YFSETQ. CDR3 region: CASSVPALGGEQFF. CDR3 bases: TGCGCCAGCAGCGTCCCCGCGCTCGGGGGTGAGCAGTTCTTC. Drawing the rest from reference TRBV5-1 and TRBJ2-1, the complete variable domain is KAGVTQTPRYLIKTRGQQVTLSCSPISGHRSVSWYQQTPGQGLQFLFEYFSETQRNKGNFPGRFSGRQFSNSRSEMNVSTLELGDSALYLCASSVPALGGEQFFGPGTRLTVL.

The J gene is TRBJ2-7, the V gene TRBV27, with a weak D call TRBD1 (6 bases). Germline V lookup: CDR1 MNHEY, CDR2 SMNVEV (reference sequence). CDR3 length: 15 amino acids. The V and J ends lost 4 bases and 1 base respectively, with 14 bases between them. Written as DNA, the CDR3 is TGTGCCAGCAGTTCAGGACAGCCGGGGTCCTACGAGCAGTACTTC. It yields the protein CASSSGQPGSYEQYF.

This clone was detected only once. The chain carries TRBV6-1 and TRBJ1-5, with D maybe TRBD1 (5 bases). The germline V gene has CDR1 MNHNS and CDR2 SASEGT. The CDR3 extends over 14 amino acids. Trimming took off 10 bases at V and 0 bases at J, with 13 bases between the two ends. The CDR3 sequence is CATTDSYSNQPQHF. DNA of the CDR3: TGTGCCACCACCGACAGTTATAGCAATCAGCCCCAGCATTTT.

The CDR3 bases are TGTGCCAGCCAAACGGGACAGGGACCAGATACGCAGTATTTT. Translated: CASQTGQGPDTQYF. The chain is built from TRBV28 and TRBJ2-3; 9 nucleotides agree with TRBD1. J lost 4 bases, V lost 8 bases, and 7 bases had no gene match. This CDR3 is built from 14 residues. Germline values: CDR1 MDHEN, CDR2 SYDVKM.

The gene calls are TRBV20-1 and TRBJ1-2; TRBD1 is a possible D gene (5 bases). The ends were cut back, 7 bases at V and 8 bases at J, with 14 bases in the middle. Per the germline V gene, CDR1 is DFQATT and CDR2 is SNEGSKA (reference sequence). This CDR3 has 11 amino acids. For the CDR3, the DNA is TGCAGTGTTTACTCCGGGGGGGGCTACACCTTC. It codes for CSVYSGGGYTF.

The chain employs TRBV6-5 and TRBJ2-5; the match to TRBD1 covers 8 bases. Germline values: CDR1 MNHEY, CDR2 SVGAGI. CDR3 length equals 12 residues. The V and J ends lost 6 bases and 4 bases, in that order; junction bases with no gene match: 1. CDR3 in amino acids: CASSRGRETQYF. In nucleotides, the CDR3 is TGTGCCAGCAGCAGGGGGCGAGAGACCCAGTACTTC.

The rearrangement links TRBV7-8 to TRBJ2-3; TRBD2 aligns across 10 bases. CDR1 SGHVS and CDR2 FQNEAQ come from the germline V gene. The ends lost 3 bases at V and 2 bases at J; junction bases unmatched: 8. This CDR3 comprises 17 residues. The CDR3 nucleotides read TGTGCCAGCAGCTTTCAGCCCCTAGCGGGAGTCACAGATACGCAGTATTTT. It translates to CASSFQPLAGVTDTQYF.

The chain recombines TRBV27 with TRBJ1-2; the match to TRBD1 covers 12 bases. J gave up 7 bases and V 5 bases, and 14 bases lay outside the gene matches. CDR1 and CDR2 from the germline V gene are MNHEY and SMNVEV (reference sequence). The CDR3 length is 17 residues. The CDR3 here is CASSPTGTGGFSSGYTF. CDR3 sequence (DNA): TGTGCCAGCAGTCCAACCGGGACAGGGGGCTTCTCCTCTGGCTACACCTTC.